These 30 T cell receptor beta chains originate from one sample sequenced in a study of brain T cells in children with intractable seizures. TCRdb's copy holds only in-frame clones and misses some; the assay was immunoSEQ multiplex PCR. The data contain 110,000 or so clones, approximately 94% of them singletons. Sequencing was performed on peripheral blood, taken at surgery. These receptors were taken from a boy under two years old with hemimegalencephaly and intractable seizures.

This chain joins TRBV3-1 (or the pseudogene TRBV3-2) and TRBJ2-1; D is unresolved. Germline assignment: CDR1 LGHDT and CDR2 YNNKEL (reference sequence). The CDR3 has 14 amino acids. Trimming stripped 2 bases from V and 9 bases from J, with 14 bases between. CDR3 protein: CASSQLGLGGEQFF. The CDR3, as DNA: TGTGCCAGCAGCCAATTAGGCCTTGGCGGTGAGCAGTTCTTC.

The V call is TRBV5-6, the J call TRBJ1-5; 8 bases map to TRBD1. Trimming removed 1 base from V and 6 bases from J; junction bases left unmatched: 6. There are 15 residues in the CDR3. CDR1 and CDR2 from the germline V gene are SGHDT and YYEEEE. The chain's CDR3 is CASSLTGGVGQPQHF. The CDR3 DNA sequence: TGTGCCAGCAGCTTGACAGGGGGGGTCGGTCAGCCCCAGCATTTT.

This clone occurred once. This chain uses TRBV19 with TRBJ1-1; D is unresolved. The V gene lost 3 bases and the J gene lost 11 bases, with 19 bases spanning the gap. CDR1 and CDR2 (germline): LNHDA, SQIVND (reference sequence). CDR3 size: 14 residues. This chain's CDR3 is CASSISARTAMAFF. The CDR3 DNA is TGTGCCAGTAGTATTTCGGCTAGAACGGCTATGGCTTTCTTT.

This chain connects TRBV7-3 to TRBJ2-2; D is perhaps TRBD2 (6 bases). The CDR3 spans 15 residues. V was trimmed by 5 bases and J by 7 bases, leaving 17 bases between them. Looked up from germline, CDR1 is SGHTA and CDR2 is FQGTGA. CDR3 coding DNA: TGTGCCAGCAGCCCCTCCGGGAGTGAGGGCGGGGAGCTGTTTTTT. Protein product: CASSPSGSEGGELFF.

The V gene is TRBV5-6, the J gene TRBJ2-1; 12 bases align to TRBD2. The CDR3 extends over 18 amino acids. CDR1 and CDR2 (germline): SGHDT, YYEEEE. Trimming cost V 4 bases and J 5 bases; bases outside gene matches: 13. CDR3 sequence reads: CASSRLPLAGGRNNEQFF. The CDR3 DNA reads TGTGCCAGCAGCCGCCTGCCCCTAGCGGGAGGGCGTAACAATGAGCAGTTCTTC.

V and J are TRBV15 and TRBJ2-2; D not resolved. CDR3 length: 15 amino acids. Germline V gives CDR1 LNHNV, CDR2 YYDKDF (reference sequence). Trimming pared 0 bases from V and 1 base from J, leaving 6 bases between. CDR3 residues: CATSRDLGNTGELFF. CDR3 DNA: TGTGCCACCAGCAGAGACTTGGGGAACACCGGGGAGCTGTTTTTT.

This chain joins TRBV5-6 and TRBJ2-5; TRBD2 aligns across 7 bases. The CDR3 length is 16 residues. Germline V gene lookup returns CDR1 SGHDT and CDR2 YYEEEE. The junction had 9 bases not matched to a gene; V was cut back by 3 bases and J by 1 base. The CDR3 here is CASSSLQAGPQETQYF. The CDR3 bases are TGTGCCAGCAGCTCACTCCAAGCGGGACCCCAAGAGACCCAGTACTTC.

V is TRBV27 and J is TRBJ2-3; no reliable D call. The CDR3 sequence is 15 residues long. Germline-derived CDR1 and CDR2 are MNHEY and SMNVEV (reference sequence). Trimming pared 1 base from V and 2 bases from J, leaving 10 bases between. DNA of the CDR3: TGTGCCAGCAGTTTATTTCCGGGCCACACAGATACGCAGTATTTT. Its translation: CASSLFPGHTDTQYF.

The rearrangement links TRBV28 to TRBJ2-3, with D unclear. Germline lookup yields CDR1 MDHEN and CDR2 SYDVKM. The CDR3 consists of 12 residues. Trimming left V 2 bases short and J 2 bases short, with 2 bases between. CDR3 sequence reads: CASSLLTDTQYF. The CDR3 DNA reads as TGTGCCAGCAGTTTACTCACAGATACGCAGTATTTT. Full variable domain (outside the CDR3, taken from reference TRBV28 and TRBJ2-3): DVKVTQSSRYLVKRTGEKVFLECVQDMDHENMFWYRQDPGLGLRLIYFSYDVKMKEKGDIPEGYSVSREKKERFSLILESASTNQTSMYLCASSLLTDTQYFGPGTRLTVL.

The V and J genes are TRBV28 and TRBJ2-7; D uncertain. Germline-derived CDR1 and CDR2 are MDHEN and SYDVKM. The CDR3 contains 14 residues. Trimming shortened V by 3 bases and J by 3 bases, and 12 bases separated the two germline ends. This CDR3 reads CASSLTGIGYEQYF. In DNA, the CDR3 is TGTGCCAGCAGTTTGACCGGAATAGGCTACGAGCAGTACTTC.

As to this clone: The sample carries other DNA sequences with the same CDR3. The rearrangement joins TRBV3-1 (or the pseudogene TRBV3-2) to TRBJ1-1; 9 bases map to TRBD1. The junction had 3 bases not matched to a gene; V was cut back by 6 bases and J by 10 bases. CDR3 length equals 11 residues. The germline V gene encodes CDR1 LGHDT and CDR2 YNNKEL (reference sequence). DNA for the CDR3: TGTGCCAGCAGTCGACAGGGGGTAGCTTTCTTT. It specifies CASSRQGVAFF.

CDR3 loop: CASSLVGQGETEAFF. In nucleotides, the CDR3 is TGCGCCAGCAGCTTGGTTGGGCAGGGGGAGACTGAAGCTTTCTTT. The rearrangement links TRBV5-1 to TRBJ1-1; TRBD1 matches at 7 bases. The CDR3 is 15 residues long. V shed 0 bases, J shed 5 bases, and the junction held 7 bases outside the gene matches. Germline V CDR1 and CDR2: SGHRS, YFSETQ.

V is TRBV7-9 and J is TRBJ2-1; TRBD2 aligns across 7 bases. The CDR3 loop spans 14 amino acids. The germline gives CDR1 SEHNR, CDR2 FQNEAQ (reference sequence). The V segment lost 4 bases and the J segment 5 bases; nucleotides outside the gene matches: 5. The CDR3 is CASSWRESDNEQFF. As DNA, the CDR3 is TGTGCCAGCAGCTGGCGGGAGTCTGACAATGAGCAGTTCTTC.

This clone turned up a few times. The genes are TRBV28 and TRBJ1-5, with unresolved D. Germline CDR1 MDHEN, CDR2 SYDVKM. V was cut by 8 bases and J by 0 bases, with 11 bases left in between. The CDR3 covers 14 residues. CDR3 in amino acids: CASVGSNSNQPQHF. CDR3 coding DNA: TGTGCCAGCGTGGGCTCTAATAGCAATCAGCCCCAGCATTTT.

This CDR3 is CASRDSQGSPLHF. CDR3 bases: TGTGCCAGCAGGGACAGCCAGGGGTCACCCCTCCACTTT. The genes are TRBV6-4 and TRBJ1-6; D might be TRBD1 (6 bases). Between the trimmed V and J ends, which lost 6 bases and 10 bases, there was a span of 13 bases. CDR3 size: 13 residues. Germline assignment: CDR1 MRHNA and CDR2 SNTAGT.

Only one count was recorded for this clone. The chain couples TRBV6-1 to TRBJ2-5; D tentatively reads TRBD1 or TRBD2 (5 bases each). The V end was cut by 3 bases, the J end by 2 bases, with 16 bases between. CDR1 MNHNS and CDR2 SASEGT come from the germline V gene. The CDR3 has 16 amino acids. The CDR3: CASSDAEGPRQETQYF. The CDR3 DNA is TGTGCCAGCAGTGACGCCGAGGGACCCCGGCAAGAGACCCAGTACTTC.

V and J are TRBV19 and TRBJ2-1, with 7 bases that match TRBD2. V shed 3 bases and J 4 bases; nucleotides not matched to a gene: 6. CDR3 size: 15 residues. CDR1 and CDR2 from the germline V gene are LNHDA and SQIVND (reference sequence). The CDR3 protein is CASSMRREIYNEQFF. CDR3 in DNA: TGTGCCAGTAGTATGAGGCGGGAGATATACAATGAGCAGTTCTTC.

Concerning this clone: The identical CDR3 is also encoded by other nucleotide sequences in the sample. The chain has TRBV7-2 and TRBJ2-7; 8 bases are a match to TRBD2. The CDR3 spans 14 residues. Germline V lookup: CDR1 SGHTA, CDR2 FQGNSA. V lost 5 bases, J lost 3 bases, and 6 bases stayed unmatched. The CDR3 here is CASSLRLAFYEQYF. The CDR3 nucleotides are TGTGCCAGCAGCCTCCGACTAGCGTTCTACGAGCAGTACTTC.

V gene TRBV28 combines with J gene TRBJ1-6; 7 nucleotides match TRBD1. CDR3 size: 16 residues. CDR1 is MDHEN, CDR2 SYDVKM, per germline. Losses at the gene ends were 6 bases for V and 1 base for J; bases not matched to a gene: 6. CDR3 in DNA: TGTGCCAGCAGGTTACTACAGGGGTCCTATAATTCACCCCTCCACTTT. As protein: CASRLLQGSYNSPLHF. Full variable domain (remainder filled in from reference TRBV28 and TRBJ1-6): DVKVTQSSRYLVKRTGEKVFLECVQDMDHENMFWYRQDPGLGLRLIYFSYDVKMKEKGDIPEGYSVSREKKERFSLILESASTNQTSMYLCASRLLQGSYNSPLHFGNGTRLTVT.

This clone was picked up a small number of times. The chain recombines TRBV4-1 with TRBJ2-7; D remains ambiguous. Per germline, CDR1 MGHRA and CDR2 YSYEKL. Trimming cost V 1 base and J 6 bases, with 13 bases left between them. There are 14 residues in the CDR3. In nucleotides, the CDR3 is TGCGCCAGCAGCCAAGGGGCTAGGCTTGGCGAGCAGTACTTC. Residues: CASSQGARLGEQYF.

Here the CDR3 reads CASSPRVGQPQHF. The CDR3 DNA is TGTGCCAGCAGCCCCCGGGTGGGTCAGCCCCAGCATTTT. The V call is TRBV7-9, the J call TRBJ1-5; unclear D gene. V lost 5 bases and J lost 6, with 11 bases in between. This CDR3 has 13 amino acids. Germline lookup yields CDR1 SEHNR and CDR2 FQNEAQ (reference sequence).

This chain's CDR3 is CASSPKGGWSSEQFF. CDR3 sequence (DNA): TGTGCCAGTAGCCCTAAAGGAGGTTGGTCGAGTGAGCAGTTCTTC. This chain joins TRBV19 and TRBJ2-1, with TRBD2 as a possible D gene (5 bases). Germline CDR1 and CDR2: LNHDA and SQIVND (reference sequence). The CDR3 consists of 15 residues. Trimming pared 6 bases from V and 9 bases from J, leaving 21 bases between.

The chain recombines TRBV20-1 with TRBJ2-3; D is unclear. The CDR3 runs to 11 residues. V lost 1 base and J 6 bases, leaving 5 bases between the germline ends. Germline values: CDR1 DFQATT, CDR2 SNEGSKA (reference sequence). The CDR3 sequence is CSARGMDTQYF. The CDR3 DNA follows: TGCAGTGCTAGAGGGATGGATACGCAGTATTTT.

The chain is built from TRBV7-2 and TRBJ2-3; D is perhaps TRBD2 (6 bases). Deletions cut 5 bases from V and 2 bases from J, with 11 bases between. Germline V gene lookup returns CDR1 SGHTA and CDR2 FQGNSA. There are 14 residues in the CDR3. The CDR3, as DNA: TGTGCCAGCAGCCCCGGACTATCCACAGATACGCAGTATTTT. Its translation is CASSPGLSTDTQYF.

This chain links TRBV10-2 with TRBJ2-7, with 7 bases identical to TRBD1. V lost 1 base and J lost 7; bases outside the gene matches: 13. Germline V gene data show CDR1 as WSHSY and CDR2 as SAAADI. The CDR3 loop spans 16 amino acids. This chain's CDR3 is CASSEFSGQSRREQYF. CDR3 sequence (DNA): TGCGCCAGCAGTGAGTTTTCGGGACAGTCACGGCGGGAGCAGTACTTC.

CDR3 sequence reads: CASSRVGLNTEAFF. In DNA form, the CDR3 reads TGTGCCAGCAGCCGCGTTGGGCTGAACACTGAAGCTTTCTTT. The chain couples TRBV5-4 to TRBJ1-1, with unresolved D. The CDR3 contains 14 residues. V shed 4 bases and J shed 0 bases, with 10 bases lying between them. Germline V lookup: CDR1 SGHNT, CDR2 YYREEE (reference sequence).

CDR3: CASLPDITPSSPLHF. The CDR3, as DNA: TGTGCCAGCCTACCGGACATCACGCCCAGTTCACCCCTCCACTTT. The chain combines TRBV28 with TRBJ1-6; D is possibly TRBD1 (5 bases). The V gene's germline CDR1 is MDHEN and CDR2 SYDVKM. The V and J ends lost 8 bases and 9 bases respectively, with 20 bases between them. CDR3 length: 15 residues. Drawing the rest from reference TRBV28 and TRBJ1-6, the complete variable domain is DVKVTQSSRYLVKRTGEKVFLECVQDMDHENMFWYRQDPGLGLRLIYFSYDVKMKEKGDIPEGYSVSREKKERFSLILESASTNQTSMYLCASLPDITPSSPLHFGNGTRLTVT.

The CDR3 spells CAWSVQVPDGYTF. Written as DNA, the CDR3 is TGTGCCTGGAGTGTACAGGTACCTGATGGCTACACCTTC. The V and J genes are TRBV30 and TRBJ1-2; weak D call: TRBD1 (5 bases). Trimming cost V 0 bases and J 6 bases, with 11 bases left between them. CDR3 size: 13 residues. From germline, CDR1 is GTSNPN and CDR2 SVGIG (reference sequence).

This chain links TRBV4-3 with TRBJ2-7, with 14 bases matching TRBD2. The CDR3 runs 16 residues. V shed 1 base and J 6 bases; nucleotides not matched to a gene: 5. Germline loops: CDR1 LGHNA, CDR2 YSLEER. In nucleotides, the CDR3 is TGCGCCAGCAGCCAAGGACTAGCGGGAGGGCCGGGCGAGCAGTACTTC. Translation gives CASSQGLAGGPGEQYF.

The chain carries TRBV7-9 and TRBJ2-3, with 8 bases that match TRBD2. The V gene end was trimmed by 4 bases and the J gene end by 5 bases; junction bases not matched to a gene: 5. The CDR3 spans 14 residues. Germline V gives CDR1 SEHNR, CDR2 FQNEAQ (reference sequence). This CDR3 reads CASSYSGEQDTQYF. CDR3 coding DNA: TGTGCCAGCAGCTATAGCGGGGAGCAAGATACGCAGTATTTT.